The entry below gives a single TCR beta chain sequence along with its context. The antigen remains undetermined. Looked up from germline, CDR1 is LGHNA and CDR2 is YSLEER. This CDR3 region has 13 residues. The ends were cut back, 4 bases at V and 4 bases at J, with 9 bases in the middle. This sample is part of a study of beta chain features in type 1 diabetes. Whole-study results and caveats: HLA influence on TCRB rearrangement stayed unresolved here. For patients, the naive, central memory and Treg TCRB repertoires appeared more alike than for healthy donors. Cells with high TCR expression could be over-represented by cDNA sequencing.

On average, the one heparinised blood draw given by each donor was approximately 120 mL. cDNA synthesis used the whole RNA isolate, giving expressed TCRB sequences. Method: immunoSEQ multiplex PCR; TCRdb's copy keeps in-frame clones and lacks some. The sample contains tens of thousands of clones, about 65% of which appear only once. Material for sequencing was Tregs from blood. The clonotype originates from a woman aged 25 to 45 in good health. The chain carries TRBV4-3 and TRBJ2-3; D is perhaps TRBD2 (6 bases). CDR3 loop: CASSPGVADTQYF. The CDR3 nucleotides read TGCGCCAGCAGCCCGGGAGTGGCAGATACGCAGTATTTT.